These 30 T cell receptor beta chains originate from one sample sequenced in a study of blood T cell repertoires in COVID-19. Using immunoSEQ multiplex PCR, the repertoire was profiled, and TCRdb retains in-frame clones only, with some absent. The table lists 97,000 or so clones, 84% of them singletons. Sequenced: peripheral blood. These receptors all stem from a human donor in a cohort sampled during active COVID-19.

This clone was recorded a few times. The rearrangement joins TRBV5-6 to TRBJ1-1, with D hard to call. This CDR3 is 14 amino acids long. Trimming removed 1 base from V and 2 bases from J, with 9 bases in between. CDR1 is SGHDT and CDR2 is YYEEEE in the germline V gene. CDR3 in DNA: TGTGCCAGCAGCTTGCCGACTGGTAACACTGAAGCTTTCTTT. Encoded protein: CASSLPTGNTEAFF.

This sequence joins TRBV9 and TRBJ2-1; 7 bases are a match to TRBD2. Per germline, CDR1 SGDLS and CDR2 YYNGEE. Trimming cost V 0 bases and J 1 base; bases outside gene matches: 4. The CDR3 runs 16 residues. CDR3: CASSVVGRGSYNEQFF. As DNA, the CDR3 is TGTGCCAGCAGCGTAGTAGGGCGGGGGTCCTACAATGAGCAGTTCTTC. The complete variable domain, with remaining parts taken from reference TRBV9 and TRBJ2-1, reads DSGVTQTPKHLITATGQRVTLRCSPRSGDLSVYWYQQSLDQGLQFLIQYYNGEERAKGNILERFSAQQFPDLHSELNLSSLELGDSALYFCASSVVGRGSYNEQFFGPGTRLTVL.

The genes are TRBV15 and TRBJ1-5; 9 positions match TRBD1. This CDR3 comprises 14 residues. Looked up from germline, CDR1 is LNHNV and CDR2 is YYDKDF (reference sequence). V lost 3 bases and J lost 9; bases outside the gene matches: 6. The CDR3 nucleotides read TGTGCCACCAGCAGGGGACAGGGTGGGTCGCCCCAGCATTTT. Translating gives CATSRGQGGSPQHF.

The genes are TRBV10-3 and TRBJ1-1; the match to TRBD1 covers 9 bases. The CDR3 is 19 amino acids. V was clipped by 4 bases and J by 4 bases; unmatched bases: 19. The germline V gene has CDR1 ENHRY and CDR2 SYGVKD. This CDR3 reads CAISARDWTGAGVGTEAFF. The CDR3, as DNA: TGTGCCATCAGTGCCAGAGATTGGACAGGGGCTGGGGTGGGCACTGAAGCTTTCTTT.

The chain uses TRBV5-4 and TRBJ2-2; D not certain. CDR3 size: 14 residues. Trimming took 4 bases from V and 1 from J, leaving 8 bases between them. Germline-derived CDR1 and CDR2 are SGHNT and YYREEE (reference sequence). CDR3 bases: TGTGCCAGCAGCAATAGACAGAACACCGGGGAGCTGTTTTTT. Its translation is CASSNRQNTGELFF.

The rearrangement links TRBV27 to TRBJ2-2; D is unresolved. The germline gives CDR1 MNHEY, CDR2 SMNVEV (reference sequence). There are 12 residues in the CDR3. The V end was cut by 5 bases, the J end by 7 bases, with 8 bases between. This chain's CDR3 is CASSLSLGELFF. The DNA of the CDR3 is TGTGCCAGCAGTCTGTCCCTCGGGGAGCTGTTTTTT.

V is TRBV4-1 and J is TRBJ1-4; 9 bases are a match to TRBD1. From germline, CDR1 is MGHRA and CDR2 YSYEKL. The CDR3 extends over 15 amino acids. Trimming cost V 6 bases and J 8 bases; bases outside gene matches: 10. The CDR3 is CASSQGGTGKEKLFF. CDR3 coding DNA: TGCGCCAGCAGTCAGGGTGGGACAGGGAAAGAAAAACTGTTTTTT.

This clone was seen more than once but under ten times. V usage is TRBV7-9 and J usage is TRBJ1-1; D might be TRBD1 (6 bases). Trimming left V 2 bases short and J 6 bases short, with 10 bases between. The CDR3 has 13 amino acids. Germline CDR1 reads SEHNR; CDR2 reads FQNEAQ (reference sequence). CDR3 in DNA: TGTGCCAGCAGCTTACTCCAGGGGTCTGAAGCTTTCTTT. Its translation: CASSLLQGSEAFF.

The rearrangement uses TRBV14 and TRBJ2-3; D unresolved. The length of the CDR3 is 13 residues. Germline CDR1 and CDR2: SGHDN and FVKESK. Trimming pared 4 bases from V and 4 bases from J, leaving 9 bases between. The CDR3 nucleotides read TGTGCCAGCAGCCCCCGGGTTTCAGATACGCAGTATTTT. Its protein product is CASSPRVSDTQYF.

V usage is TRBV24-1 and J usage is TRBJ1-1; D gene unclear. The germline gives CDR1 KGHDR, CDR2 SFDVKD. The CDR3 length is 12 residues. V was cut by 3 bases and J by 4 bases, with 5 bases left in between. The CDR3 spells CATSDTSTEAFF. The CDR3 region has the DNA TGTGCCACCAGTGATACAAGCACTGAAGCTTTCTTT.

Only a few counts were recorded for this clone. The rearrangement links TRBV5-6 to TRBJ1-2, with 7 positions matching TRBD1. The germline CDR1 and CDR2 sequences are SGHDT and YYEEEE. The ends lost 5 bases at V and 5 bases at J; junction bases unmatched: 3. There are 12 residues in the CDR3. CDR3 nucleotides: TGTGCCAGCAGTACAGGGGAATATGGCTACACCTTC. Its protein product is CASSTGEYGYTF.

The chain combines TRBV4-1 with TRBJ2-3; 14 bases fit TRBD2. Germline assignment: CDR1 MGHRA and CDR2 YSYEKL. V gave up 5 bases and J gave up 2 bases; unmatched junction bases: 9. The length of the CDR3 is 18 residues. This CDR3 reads CASSGLAGGRTLTDTQYF. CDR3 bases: TGCGCCAGCAGCGGACTAGCGGGGGGTCGCACTCTCACAGATACGCAGTATTTT.

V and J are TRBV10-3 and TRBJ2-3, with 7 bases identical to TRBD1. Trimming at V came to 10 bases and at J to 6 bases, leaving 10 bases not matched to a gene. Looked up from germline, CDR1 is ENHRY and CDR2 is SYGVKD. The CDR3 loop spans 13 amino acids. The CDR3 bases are TGTGCCACGGACAGGACGGGTGGGGATACGCAGTATTTT. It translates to CATDRTGGDTQYF.

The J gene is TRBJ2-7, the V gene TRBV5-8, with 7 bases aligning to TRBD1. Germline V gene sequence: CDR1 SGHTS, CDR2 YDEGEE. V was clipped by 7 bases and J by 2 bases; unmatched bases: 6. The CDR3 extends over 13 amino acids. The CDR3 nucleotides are TGTGCCAGCCGGGACAGATGGACCTACGAGCAGTACTTC. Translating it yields CASRDRWTYEQYF.

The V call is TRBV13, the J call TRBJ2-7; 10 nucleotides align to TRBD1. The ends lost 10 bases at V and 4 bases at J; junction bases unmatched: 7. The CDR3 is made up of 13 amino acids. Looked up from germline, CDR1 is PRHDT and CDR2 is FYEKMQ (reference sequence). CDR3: CATSGTGVYEQYF. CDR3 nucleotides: TGTGCCACCTCCGGGACAGGGGTGTACGAGCAGTACTTC.

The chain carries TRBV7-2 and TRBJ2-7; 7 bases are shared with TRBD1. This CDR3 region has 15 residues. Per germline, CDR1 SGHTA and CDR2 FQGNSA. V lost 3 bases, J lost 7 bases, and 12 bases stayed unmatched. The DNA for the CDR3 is TGTGCCAGCAGCTTGGATCCGGGACAGCTACGAGAGCAGTACTTC. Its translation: CASSLDPGQLREQYF. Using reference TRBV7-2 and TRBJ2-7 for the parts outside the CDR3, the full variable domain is GAGVSQSPSNKVTEKGKDVELRCDPISGHTALYWYRQSLGQGLEFLIYFQGNSAPDKSGLPSDRFSAERTGGSVSTLTIQRTQQEDSAVYLCASSLDPGQLREQYFGPGTRLTVT.

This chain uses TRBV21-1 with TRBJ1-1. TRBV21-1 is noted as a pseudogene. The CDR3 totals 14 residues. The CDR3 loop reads CASSKILKLSEAFF. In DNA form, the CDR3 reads TGTGCCAGCAGCAAAATTCTCAAGCTGTCTGAAGCTTTCTTT.

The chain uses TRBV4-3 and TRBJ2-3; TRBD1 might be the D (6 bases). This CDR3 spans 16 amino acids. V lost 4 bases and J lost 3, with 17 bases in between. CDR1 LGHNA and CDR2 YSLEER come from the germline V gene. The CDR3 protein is CASSPEPYRETDTQYF. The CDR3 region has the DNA TGCGCCAGCAGCCCCGAGCCCTACAGGGAAACAGATACGCAGTATTTT.

The CDR3 coding sequence is TGTGCCAGCAGCCAGGAATCAGGGGGCTCCTACAATGAGCAGTTCTTC. Translating gives CASSQESGGSYNEQFF. V and J are TRBV4-2 and TRBJ2-1; 7 bases fit TRBD1. Germline lookup yields CDR1 LGHNA and CDR2 YNFKEQ. With V trimmed by 3 bases and J by 0 bases, 5 bases remained unmatched. CDR3 length: 16 amino acids.

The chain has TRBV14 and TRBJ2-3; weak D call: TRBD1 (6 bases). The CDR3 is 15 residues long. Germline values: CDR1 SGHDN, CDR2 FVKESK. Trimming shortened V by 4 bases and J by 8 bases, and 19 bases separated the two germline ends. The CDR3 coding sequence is TGTGCCAGCAGCCTCCAGGGGCTGTGGACCGGTACGCAGTATTTT. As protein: CASSLQGLWTGTQYF. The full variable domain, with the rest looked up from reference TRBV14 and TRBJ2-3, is EAGVTQFPSHSVIEKGQTVTLRCDPISGHDNLYWYRRVMGKEIKFLLHFVKESKQDESGMPNNRFLAERTGGTYSTLKVQPAELEDSGVYFCASSLQGLWTGTQYFGPGTRLTVL.

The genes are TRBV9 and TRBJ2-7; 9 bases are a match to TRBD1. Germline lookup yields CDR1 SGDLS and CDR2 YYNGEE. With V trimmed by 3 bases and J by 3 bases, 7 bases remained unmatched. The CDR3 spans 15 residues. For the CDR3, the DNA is TGTGCCAGCAGCGCGGGGACAGGGAGTCTCTACGAGCAGTACTTC. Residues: CASSAGTGSLYEQYF.

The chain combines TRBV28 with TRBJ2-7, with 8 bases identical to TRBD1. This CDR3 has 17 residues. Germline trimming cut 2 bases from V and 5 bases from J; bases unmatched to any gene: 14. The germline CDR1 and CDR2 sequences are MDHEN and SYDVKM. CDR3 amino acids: CASSLVPPGRGPHEQYF. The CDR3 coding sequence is TGTGCCAGCAGTTTAGTCCCCCCGGGCAGGGGGCCCCACGAGCAGTACTTC.

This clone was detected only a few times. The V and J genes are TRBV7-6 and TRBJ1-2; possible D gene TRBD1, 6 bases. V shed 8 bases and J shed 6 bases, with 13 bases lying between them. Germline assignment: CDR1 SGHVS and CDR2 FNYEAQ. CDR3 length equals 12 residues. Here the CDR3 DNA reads TGTGCCAGCGGGAGAGCAGGGGATGGCTACACCTTC. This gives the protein CASGRAGDGYTF.

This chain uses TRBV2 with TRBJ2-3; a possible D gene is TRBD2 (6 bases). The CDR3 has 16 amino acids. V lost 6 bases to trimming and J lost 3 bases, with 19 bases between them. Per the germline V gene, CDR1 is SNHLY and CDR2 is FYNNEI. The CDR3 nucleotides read TGTGCCAGCAGAGATCATACGGGACTCGTGACAGATACGCAGTATTTT. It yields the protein CASRDHTGLVTDTQYF.

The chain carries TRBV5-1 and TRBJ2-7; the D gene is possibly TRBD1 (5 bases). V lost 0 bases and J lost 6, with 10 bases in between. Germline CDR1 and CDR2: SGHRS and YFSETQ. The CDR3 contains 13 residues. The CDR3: CASSLEGAPEQYF. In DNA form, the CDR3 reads TGCGCCAGCAGCTTGGAAGGGGCCCCCGAGCAGTACTTC.

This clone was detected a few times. CDR3 nucleotide sequence: TGTGCCAGCACCCAGAGCGGGGGGGCGGGCAATGAGCAGTTCTTC. Amino acid sequence: CASTQSGGAGNEQFF. The chain combines TRBV2 with TRBJ2-1; 10 bases map to TRBD2. Germline-derived CDR1 and CDR2 are SNHLY and FYNNEI. There are 15 residues in the CDR3. V trimming: 7 bases; J trimming: 6 bases; junction bases outside the gene matches: 9. Based on the CDR3 plus reference TRBV2 and TRBJ2-1, the full variable domain is EPEVTQTPSHQVTQMGQEVILRCVPISNHLYFYWYRQILGQKVEFLVSFYNNEISEKSEIFDDQFSVERPDGSNFTLKIRSTKLEDSAMYFCASTQSGGAGNEQFFGPGTRLTVL.

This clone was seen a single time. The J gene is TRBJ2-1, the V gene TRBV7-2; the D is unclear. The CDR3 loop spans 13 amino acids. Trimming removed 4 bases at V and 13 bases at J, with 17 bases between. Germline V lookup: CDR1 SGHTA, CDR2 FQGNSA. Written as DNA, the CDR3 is TGTGCCAGCAGCTCCTTTCAAGGCACAGACCAGTTCTTC. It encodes CASSSFQGTDQFF.

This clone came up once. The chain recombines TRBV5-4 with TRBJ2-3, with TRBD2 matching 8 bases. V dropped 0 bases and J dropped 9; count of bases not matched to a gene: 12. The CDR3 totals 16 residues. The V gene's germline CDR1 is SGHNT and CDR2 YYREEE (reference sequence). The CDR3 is CASSLASVTSGGTQYF. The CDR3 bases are TGTGCCAGCAGCTTGGCAAGTGTAACTAGCGGAGGGACGCAGTATTTT.

CDR3 sequence reads: CASQLIAGETYEQYF. The CDR3 DNA reads TGTGCCAGCCAACTCATAGCGGGGGAGACCTACGAGCAGTACTTC. The V call is TRBV2, the J call TRBJ2-7, with TRBD2 matching over 9 bases. The CDR3 spans 15 residues. The trim removed 8 bases at V and 2 bases at J, leaving 10 bases unmatched. The V gene's germline CDR1 is SNHLY and CDR2 FYNNEI.

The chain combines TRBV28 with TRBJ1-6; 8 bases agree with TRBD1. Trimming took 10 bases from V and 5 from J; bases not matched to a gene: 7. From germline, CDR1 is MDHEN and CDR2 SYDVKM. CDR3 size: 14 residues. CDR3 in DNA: TGTGCCACCTCAGGGGGCGCGAATAATTCACCCCTCCACTTT. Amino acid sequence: CATSGGANNSPLHF.